This T cell receptor beta chain was sequenced for a study of cytomegalovirus exposure and HLA in healthy donors. Study findings and constraints: Later analysis suggested links between common viral pathogens and several top significant clusters. Under in vitro conditions, a few CMV-associated chains were confirmed as specific for CMV antigens.

PCR employed 60 Vbeta and 13 Jbeta primers. Profiled with immunoSEQ multiplex PCR; TCRdb holds only in-frame clones, not every one. The sample yields 150,000 to 200,000 clones, 70% to 85% seen once. Concerning this clone: Its antigen is currently unknown.

Germline V gene lookup returns CDR1 SGHTA and CDR2 FQGNSA. The CDR3 runs 14 residues. J was trimmed by 3 bases and V by 4 bases; bases with no gene match: 3. The origin of this receptor is a boy between 2 and 10 years old in good health and CMV-seronegative. V usage is TRBV7-2 and J usage is TRBJ2-5; 9 bases fit TRBD2. The sequencing sample was made of PBMCs. The CDR3 here is CASSSLAGEETQYF. For the CDR3, the DNA is TGTGCCAGCAGCTCTTTAGCGGGGGAAGAGACCCAGTACTTC.